Listed here are 11 T cell receptor beta chains from one sample, sequenced in a study of blood T cell repertoires in COVID-19. The table came from immunoSEQ multiplex PCR; TCRdb's copy has only in-frame clones and leaves some out. The sample carries about 150,000 clones, nearly 80% recorded once. Input material: peripheral blood. The receptors stem from a man older than 75 with acute or convalescent COVID-19.

The chain is built from TRBV7-2 and TRBJ1-2, with a tentative D call TRBD1 (5 bases). Germline V gene lookup returns CDR1 SGHTA and CDR2 FQGNSA. The CDR3 covers 13 residues. The V end was cut by 2 bases, the J end by 8 bases, with 12 bases between. CDR3 sequence (DNA): TGTGCCAGCAGCTTACCCGGCCCAGGGGGCTACACCTTC. Its translation: CASSLPGPGGYTF.

The rearrangement links TRBV3-1 (or the pseudogene TRBV3-2) to TRBJ2-6, with a possible D match to TRBD1 (6 bases). Trimming removed 3 bases from V and 1 base from J, with 10 bases in between. This CDR3 comprises 16 residues. CDR1 is LGHDT, CDR2 YNNKEL, per germline (reference sequence). CDR3 nucleotide sequence: TGTGCCAGCAGCCATCTGAGGGGGTCTGGGGCCAACGTCCTGACTTTC. Translating gives CASSHLRGSGANVLTF.

The chain recombines TRBV2 with TRBJ1-2, with D possibly matching TRBD1 (5 bases). Germline CDR1 and CDR2: SNHLY and FYNNEI. The CDR3 has 13 amino acids. Trimming left V 6 bases short and J 7 bases short, with 15 bases between. Here the CDR3 reads CASRGQNNPGYTF. The DNA for the CDR3 is TGTGCCAGCAGGGGGCAGAACAACCCTGGCTACACCTTC. Filled out from reference TRBV2 and TRBJ1-2, the complete variable domain reads EPEVTQTPSHQVTQMGQEVILRCVPISNHLYFYWYRQILGQKVEFLVSFYNNEISEKSEIFDDQFSVERPDGSNFTLKIRSTKLEDSAMYFCASRGQNNPGYTFGSGTRLTVV.

V is TRBV9 and J is TRBJ2-7; the D gene is possibly TRBD1 (6 bases). Germline V CDR1 and CDR2: SGDLS, YYNGEE. CDR3 length equals 14 residues. Trimming pared 0 bases from V and 6 bases from J, leaving 13 bases between. For the CDR3, the DNA is TGTGCCAGCAGCGTAGACCCCGAGGGGGTCGAGCAGTACGTC. Its translation: CASSVDPEGVEQYV.

The genes are TRBV9 and TRBJ2-7; D gene ambiguous. This CDR3 has 14 amino acids. V was pared by 1 base and J by 3 bases, with 11 bases between. Germline CDR1 reads SGDLS; CDR2 reads YYNGEE. As DNA, the CDR3 is TGTGCCAGCAGCGTATACCCGACGGGCTACGAGCAGTACTTC. Encoded protein: CASSVYPTGYEQYF.

This clone was observed a handful of times. This chain joins TRBV6-1 and TRBJ1-2; no clear D. This CDR3 spans 14 amino acids. Germline V lookup: CDR1 MNHNS, CDR2 SASEGT. Trimming shortened V by 0 bases and J by 5 bases, and 10 bases separated the two germline ends. This CDR3 reads CASSEAQSGYGYTF. CDR3 in DNA: TGTGCCAGCAGTGAAGCGCAATCAGGTTATGGCTACACCTTC.

The chain joins TRBV7-9 to TRBJ1-2, with TRBD1 as a possible D gene (6 bases). The CDR3 covers 14 residues. CDR1 SEHNR and CDR2 FQNEAQ come from the germline V gene (reference sequence). V was cut by 5 bases and J by 1 base, with 11 bases left in between. The CDR3 sequence is CASSERQVNYGYTF. The DNA for the CDR3 is TGTGCCAGCAGCGAAAGACAGGTTAACTATGGCTACACCTTC.

The CDR3 region has the DNA TGTGCCAGCGCGTCCCAACCGGGGAGGCAAGAGACCCAGTACTTC. The encoded protein is CASASQPGRQETQYF. The J gene is TRBJ2-5, the V gene TRBV27; maybe TRBD2 (6 bases). Germline values: CDR1 MNHEY, CDR2 SMNVEV (reference sequence). The V gene lost 8 bases and the J gene lost 2 bases, with 18 bases spanning the gap. This CDR3 spans 15 amino acids.

The rearrangement uses TRBV3-1 (or the pseudogene TRBV3-2) and TRBJ2-7; D perhaps matches TRBD2 (5 bases). The CDR3 sequence is 15 residues long. The germline gives CDR1 LGHDT, CDR2 YNNKEL (reference sequence). V was cut by 4 bases and J by 2 bases, with 15 bases left in between. The DNA for the CDR3 is TGTGCCAGCAGCCCTGTCTTGGCGGGCACCTACGAGCAGTACTTC. Its translation is CASSPVLAGTYEQYF.

CDR3 loop: CATSRDEQGAILGEQFF. The CDR3 DNA is TGTGCCACCAGCAGAGATGAACAGGGGGCTATTCTAGGTGAGCAGTTCTTC. J is TRBJ2-1 and V is TRBV15; TRBD1 matches 9 bases. Germline CDR1 and CDR2: LNHNV and YYDKDF (reference sequence). With V trimmed by 0 bases and J by 9 bases, 12 bases remained unmatched. This CDR3 has 17 residues. The entire variable domain, with the rest obtained from reference TRBV15 and TRBJ2-1, is as follows: DAMVIQNPRYQVTQFGKPVTLSCSQTLNHNVMYWYQQKSSQAPKLLFHYYDKDFNNEADTPDNFQSRRPNTSFCFLDIRSPGLGDTAMYLCATSRDEQGAILGEQFFGPGTRLTVL.

This sequence joins TRBV5-1 and TRBJ2-5; D possibly corresponds to TRBD1 (6 bases). This CDR3 comprises 16 residues. The germline gives CDR1 SGHRS, CDR2 YFSETQ. The V end lost 4 bases, the J end lost 2 bases, and 18 bases lay between the germline ends. The CDR3 DNA follows: TGCGCCAGCAGCCCATCGACAGGTCCCCCTCAAGAGACCCAGTACTTC. It encodes CASSPSTGPPQETQYF.